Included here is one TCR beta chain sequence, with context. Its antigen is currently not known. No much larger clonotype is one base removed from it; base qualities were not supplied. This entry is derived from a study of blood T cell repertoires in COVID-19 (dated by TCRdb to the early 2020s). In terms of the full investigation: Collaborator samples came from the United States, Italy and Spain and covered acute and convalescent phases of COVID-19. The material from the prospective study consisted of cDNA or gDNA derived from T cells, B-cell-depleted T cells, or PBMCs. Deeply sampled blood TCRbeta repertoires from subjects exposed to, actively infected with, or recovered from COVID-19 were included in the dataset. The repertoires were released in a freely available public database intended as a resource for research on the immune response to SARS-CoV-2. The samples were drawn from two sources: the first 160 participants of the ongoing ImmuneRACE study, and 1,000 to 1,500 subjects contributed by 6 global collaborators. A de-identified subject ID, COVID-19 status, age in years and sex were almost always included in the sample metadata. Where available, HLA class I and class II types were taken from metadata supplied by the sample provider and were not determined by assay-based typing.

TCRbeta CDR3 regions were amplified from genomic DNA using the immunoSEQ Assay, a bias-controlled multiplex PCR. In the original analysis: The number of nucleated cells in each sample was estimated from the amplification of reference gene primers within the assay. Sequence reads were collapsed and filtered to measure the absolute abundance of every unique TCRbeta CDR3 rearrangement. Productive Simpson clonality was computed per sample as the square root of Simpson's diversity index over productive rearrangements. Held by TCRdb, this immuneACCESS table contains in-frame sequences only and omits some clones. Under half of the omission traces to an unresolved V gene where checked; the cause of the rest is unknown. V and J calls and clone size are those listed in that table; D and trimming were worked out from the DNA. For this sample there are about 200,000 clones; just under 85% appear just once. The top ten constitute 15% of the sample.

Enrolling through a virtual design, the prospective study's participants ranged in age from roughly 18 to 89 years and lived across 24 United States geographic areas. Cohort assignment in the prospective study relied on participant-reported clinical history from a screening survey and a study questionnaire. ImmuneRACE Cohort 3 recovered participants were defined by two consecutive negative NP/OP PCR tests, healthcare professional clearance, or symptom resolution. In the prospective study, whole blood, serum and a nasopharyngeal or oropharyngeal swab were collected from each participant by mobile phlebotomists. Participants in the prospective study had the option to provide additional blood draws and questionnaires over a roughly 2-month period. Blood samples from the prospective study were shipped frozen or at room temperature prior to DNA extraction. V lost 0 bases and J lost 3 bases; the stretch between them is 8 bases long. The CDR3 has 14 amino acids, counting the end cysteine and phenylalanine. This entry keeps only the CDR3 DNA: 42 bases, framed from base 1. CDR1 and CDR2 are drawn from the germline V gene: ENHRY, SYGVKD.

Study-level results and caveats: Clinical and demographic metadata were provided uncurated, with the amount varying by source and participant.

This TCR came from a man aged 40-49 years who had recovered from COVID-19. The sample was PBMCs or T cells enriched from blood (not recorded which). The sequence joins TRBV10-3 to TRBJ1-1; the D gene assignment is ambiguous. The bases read TGTGCCATCAGTGAGTCCCCTCCGGACACTGAAGCTTTCTTT. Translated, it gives CAISESPPDTEAFF.